Following are 18 T cell receptor beta chains from one sample sequenced in a study of cytomegalovirus exposure and HLA in healthy donors. The PCR employed 60 Vbeta primers together with 13 Jbeta primers. Data came from immunoSEQ multiplex PCR; TCRdb stores just in-frame clones and leaves some out. The table records tens of thousands of clones, around 82% of them present only once. Sequencing was performed on PBMCs. Receptors were obtained from a man younger than 35 in good health and CMV-seronegative.

The chain has TRBV5-8 and TRBJ2-7, with 7 nucleotides matching TRBD1. J was trimmed by 6 bases and V by 4 bases; bases with no gene match: 4. Germline V lookup: CDR1 SGHTS, CDR2 YDEGEE. This CDR3 contains 12 residues. CDR3 nucleotides: TGTGCCAGCAGCACGACAGGGTTCGAGCAGTACTTC. Amino acid sequence: CASSTTGFEQYF.

The rearrangement joins TRBV28 to TRBJ1-5, with D perhaps TRBD1 (5 bases). The length of the CDR3 is 15 residues. V was clipped by 3 bases and J by 1 base, with 10 bases between them. In germline, CDR1 is MDHEN, CDR2 SYDVKM. The CDR3 loop reads CASSFTGESNQPQHF. CDR3 DNA: TGTGCCAGCAGTTTTACAGGAGAGAGCAATCAGCCCCAGCATTTT.

This chain uses TRBV11-2 with TRBJ2-5; D is uncertain. Germline CDR1 is SGHAT and CDR2 is FQNNGV. Deletions cut 5 bases from V and 5 bases from J, with 9 bases between. CDR3 length equals 12 residues. CDR3 DNA sequence: TGTGCCAGCAGCCCCAACGGGGAGACCCAGTACTTC. It translates to CASSPNGETQYF.

The rearrangement links TRBV7-2 to TRBJ2-3, with TRBD1 matching over 9 bases. Germline CDR1 and CDR2: SGHTA and FQGNSA. Trimming removed 0 bases from V and 0 bases from J; junction bases left unmatched: 4. This CDR3 has 17 residues. CDR3 DNA sequence: TGTGCCAGCAGCTTAGCGGGACAGGGCTGGAGCACAGATACGCAGTATTTT. Its translation: CASSLAGQGWSTDTQYF.

The chain combines TRBV6-5 with TRBJ2-3, with 8 bases matching TRBD2. V shed 1 base and J 3 bases; nucleotides not matched to a gene: 3. There are 15 residues in the CDR3. Looked up from germline, CDR1 is MNHEY and CDR2 is SVGAGI. The CDR3 DNA follows: TGTGCCAGCAGTTACTATGGGACTAGTACAGATACGCAGTATTTT. It is translated as CASSYYGTSTDTQYF.

This clone was recorded only once. This chain uses TRBV19 with TRBJ2-5, with TRBD2 identical over 10 bases. With 6 bases clipped from V and 3 bases from J, the junction kept 7 bases outside the gene matches. Looked up from germline, CDR1 is LNHDA and CDR2 is SQIVND (reference sequence). The CDR3 covers 15 residues. This chain's CDR3 is CASSVLAGYKETQYF. The CDR3 DNA is TGTGCCAGTAGCGTACTAGCGGGATATAAAGAGACCCAGTACTTC.

This chain joins TRBV14 and TRBJ1-4; D unresolved. Trimming left V 2 bases short and J 5 bases short, with 12 bases between. The germline CDR1 and CDR2 sequences are SGHDN and FVKESK. The CDR3 is 15 amino acids. The CDR3 coding sequence is TGTGCCAGCAGCCAATATGGAGGAGCAAATGAAAAACTGTTTTTT. This encodes CASSQYGGANEKLFF.

The chain has TRBV6-5 and TRBJ2-7; the match to TRBD2 covers 7 bases. CDR1 and CDR2 from the germline V gene are MNHEY and SVGAGI. The CDR3 contains 15 residues. The V segment lost 6 bases and the J segment 1 base; nucleotides outside the gene matches: 9. In DNA form, the CDR3 reads TGTGCCAGCAGCTCTCGGACTAGGATTTCCTACGAGCAGTACTTC. As protein: CASSSRTRISYEQYF.

This clone showed up just a few times. V gene TRBV4-1 combines with J gene TRBJ1-1, with D maybe TRBD1 (6 bases). This CDR3 is 14 amino acids long. Trimming took 1 base from V and 5 from J, leaving 11 bases between them. The germline V gene has CDR1 MGHRA and CDR2 YSYEKL. Written as DNA, the CDR3 is TGCGCCAGCAGCCAAGTTAGGCAGGGGACTGAAGCTTTCTTT. It specifies CASSQVRQGTEAFF.

The chain joins TRBV7-9 to TRBJ1-2; 8 bases align to TRBD1. V was clipped by 7 bases and J by 0 bases; unmatched bases: 4. Germline V gives CDR1 SEHNR, CDR2 FQNEAQ (reference sequence). The CDR3 is 14 residues long. The DNA of the CDR3 is TGTGCCAGCAACCCGGACAGGGCTAACTATGGCTACACCTTC. Residues: CASNPDRANYGYTF.

V gene TRBV5-6 combines with J gene TRBJ2-7, with a tentative D call TRBD2 (6 bases). CDR1 and CDR2 (germline): SGHDT, YYEEEE. V gave up 4 bases and J gave up 1 base, with 9 bases separating them. The CDR3 is made up of 13 amino acids. The CDR3 loop is CASSQTRSYEQYF. In DNA, the CDR3 is TGTGCCAGCAGCCAGACTAGATCCTACGAGCAGTACTTC.

V and J are TRBV19 and TRBJ1-1, with unresolved D. There are 17 residues in the CDR3. The germline V and J ends were trimmed by 4 bases and 2 bases, with 20 bases remaining between them. CDR1 is LNHDA and CDR2 is SQIVND in the germline V gene (reference sequence). The CDR3 DNA follows: TGTGCCAGTAGTACCCCGTATTCCCTAAAAACTAACACTGAAGCTTTCTTT. Its translation: CASSTPYSLKTNTEAFF.

This clone was counted between two and nine times. The gene calls are TRBV7-3 and TRBJ2-5, with D perhaps TRBD2 (7 bases). The CDR3 consists of 15 residues. CDR1 and CDR2 from the germline V gene are SGHTA and FQGTGA. The V end was cut by 3 bases, the J end by 4 bases, with 15 bases between. The CDR3 spells CASSLGGGRRETQYF. Here the CDR3 DNA reads TGTGCCAGCAGCTTGGGAGGGGGAAGGAGAGAGACCCAGTACTTC.

The gene calls are TRBV11-2 and TRBJ2-7; 10 bases fit TRBD2. V lost 3 bases, J lost 2 bases, and 7 bases stayed unmatched. The CDR3 has 16 amino acids. Per the germline V gene, CDR1 is SGHAT and CDR2 is FQNNGV. The CDR3 DNA reads TGTGCCAGCAGCTTTACAGCGGGAGGGGTCCCCTACGAGCAGTACTTC. Translated, it gives CASSFTAGGVPYEQYF. The complete variable domain, with remaining parts taken from reference TRBV11-2 and TRBJ2-7, reads EAGVAQSPRYKIIEKRQSVAFWCNPISGHATLYWYQQILGQGPKLLIQFQNNGVVDDSQLPKDRFSAERLKGVDSTLKIQPAKLEDSAVYLCASSFTAGGVPYEQYFGPGTRLTVT.

Worth noting for this clone: The germline gene is not matched at one end of the junction; a read error may be the cause. In DNA, the CDR3 is TGCGCCAGCACCTTGATCTCAGGGGGAGGTAACACTGAAGCTTTCTTT. This codes for CASTLISGGGNTEAFF. The genes are TRBV5-1 and TRBJ1-1, with 7 bases that match TRBD1. Germline V gene sequence: CDR1 SGHRS, CDR2 YFSETQ. The CDR3 consists of 16 residues.

This chain uses TRBV9 with TRBJ2-2; 9 bases map to TRBD2. CDR1 SGDLS and CDR2 YYNGEE come from the germline V gene. The CDR3 is 16 residues long. The junction had 5 bases not matched to a gene; V was cut back by 3 bases and J by 2 bases. This chain's CDR3 is CASSGLAGTNTGELFF. CDR3 DNA sequence: TGTGCCAGCAGCGGCCTAGCGGGAACCAACACCGGGGAGCTGTTTTTT.

The chain couples TRBV19 to TRBJ1-5; 9 positions agree with TRBD1. After removal of 8 bases from V and 5 bases from J, the junction contained 4 bases not matched to a gene. The V gene's germline CDR1 is LNHDA and CDR2 SQIVND (reference sequence). The CDR3 loop spans 13 amino acids. This CDR3 reads CASHGTGYQPQHF. In nucleotides, the CDR3 is TGTGCCAGTCATGGGACAGGGTATCAGCCCCAGCATTTT.

The rearrangement uses TRBV6-6 and TRBJ2-7, with TRBD2 matching over 8 bases. The germline V gene has CDR1 MNHNY and CDR2 SVGAGI (reference sequence). Losses at the gene ends were 2 bases for V and 2 bases for J; bases not matched to a gene: 8. The CDR3 sequence is 16 residues long. The CDR3 DNA reads as TGTGCCAGCAGTTACGACGTTAGCGGGGAAACCTACGAGCAGTACTTC. It is translated as CASSYDVSGETYEQYF.